The 26 T cell receptor beta chains in this list originate from one sample, sequenced in a study of regulatory dendritic cells for organ transplantation. This table comes from immunoSEQ multiplex PCR, and its TCRdb copy is limited to in-frame clones, with some not included. The sample has some 10,000 clones, about 75% seen once. Sorted subsets were CFSE-labeled and cultured approximately 5 days with allogeneic dendritic cells. No antigen has been identified for these receptors. Material for sequencing was memory CD4+ T cells from blood cultured with regulatory dendritic cells. The subset is: CD45RO+ memory T cells. These TCRs come from a human donor in good health.

The V and J genes are TRBV11-3 and TRBJ2-7; D may be TRBD1 (6 bases). This CDR3 is 14 amino acids long. V lost 2 bases and J lost 7, with 15 bases in between. Germline loops: CDR1 SGHNT, CDR2 YENEEA. The CDR3 is CASSLPITGYEQYF. Here the CDR3 DNA reads TGTGCCAGCAGCTTACCTATCACAGGGTATGAGCAGTACTTC.

This clone is medium-sized. V usage is TRBV7-9 and J usage is TRBJ2-7, with TRBD2 matching 7 bases. The CDR3 runs to 15 residues. Germline V gene lookup returns CDR1 SEHNR and CDR2 FQNEAQ (reference sequence). V trimming: 6 bases; J trimming: 2 bases; junction bases outside the gene matches: 10. The CDR3 nucleotides read TGTGCCAGCAGGCTTCAAGGGGCGGGGGCCTACGAGCAGTACTTC. This sequence encodes CASRLQGAGAYEQYF.

This clone was recorded once. The gene calls are TRBV6-1 and TRBJ1-5; D may be TRBD1 (5 bases). The CDR3 loop spans 14 amino acids. Trimming removed 7 bases from V and 0 bases from J, with 10 bases in between. From germline, CDR1 is MNHNS and CDR2 SASEGT. The CDR3 DNA reads as TGTGCCAGCATGACAGTGTATAGCAATCAGCCCCAGCATTTT. Translation gives CASMTVYSNQPQHF.

J is TRBJ2-3 and V is TRBV5-1; TRBD2 aligns across 14 bases. CDR3 size: 16 residues. V trimming: 4 bases; J trimming: 1 base; junction bases outside the gene matches: 2. The V gene's germline CDR1 is SGHRS and CDR2 YFSETQ. The CDR3 is CASSQGLAGGTDTQYF. DNA of the CDR3: TGCGCCAGCAGCCAGGGACTAGCGGGGGGCACAGATACGCAGTATTTT.

The V gene is TRBV7-6, the J gene TRBJ2-2, with D perhaps matching TRBD1 (6 bases). The CDR3 covers 14 residues. The germline V gene encodes CDR1 SGHVS and CDR2 FNYEAQ. V was pared by 2 bases and J by 8 bases, with 12 bases between. The chain's CDR3 is CASSLRAGEGELFF. Here the CDR3 DNA reads TGTGCCAGCAGCTTAAGGGCAGGGGAAGGGGAGCTGTTTTTT.

The rearrangement links TRBV7-8 to TRBJ1-2; TRBD1 is a possible D gene (5 bases). The CDR3 sequence is 16 residues long. Trimming took 2 bases from V and 1 from J, leaving 14 bases between them. CDR1 is SGHVS, CDR2 FQNEAQ, per germline. The CDR3 coding sequence is TGTGCCAGCAGCTTATTTTCGGGGGGGGGTAACTATGGCTACACCTTC. The encoded protein is CASSLFSGGGNYGYTF.

The J gene is TRBJ2-5, the V gene TRBV2, with D uncertain. The V end lost 4 bases, the J end lost 10 bases, and 10 bases lay between the germline ends. This CDR3 is built from 11 residues. Germline V gene data show CDR1 as SNHLY and CDR2 as FYNNEI. In DNA form, the CDR3 reads TGTGCCAGCAGTGTAGAGGAAGACCAGTACTTC. Its translation: CASSVEEDQYF.

The V call is TRBV2, the J call TRBJ2-4; no clear D. V was cut by 0 bases and J by 0 bases, with 9 bases left in between. CDR3 length equals 16 residues. Germline V lookup: CDR1 SNHLY, CDR2 FYNNEI. CDR3: CASSEALALAKNIQYF. The DNA for the CDR3 is TGTGCCAGCAGTGAAGCGCTTGCGCTAGCCAAAAACATTCAGTACTTC.

J is TRBJ1-1 and V is TRBV7-8, with no clear D. The V gene lost 2 bases and the J gene lost 0 bases, with 4 bases spanning the gap. CDR1 is SGHVS, CDR2 FQNEAQ, per germline. The CDR3 contains 13 residues. The chain's CDR3 is CASSLSLNTEAFF. The CDR3 coding sequence is TGTGCCAGCAGCTTATCTTTGAACACTGAAGCTTTCTTT.

CDR3 nucleotide sequence: TGTGCCAGCAGCTCGGGACAGGGGCCGAACACTGAAGCTTTCTTT. Encoded protein: CASSSGQGPNTEAFF. The V gene is TRBV9, the J gene TRBJ1-1, with 10 bases matching TRBD1. This CDR3 has 15 amino acids. The V and J ends lost 4 bases and 1 base, in that order; junction bases with no gene match: 4. Germline assignment: CDR1 SGDLS and CDR2 YYNGEE.

By share, this clone counts as medium-sized (0.01 to 0.1%). The chain is built from TRBV5-1 and TRBJ2-5; 9 bases are a match to TRBD2. The V gene end was trimmed by 3 bases and the J gene end by 1 base; junction bases not matched to a gene: 4. The CDR3 consists of 15 residues. Germline CDR1 and CDR2: SGHRS and YFSETQ. CDR3 sequence reads: CASSWFSGGQETQYF. CDR3 DNA sequence: TGCGCCAGCAGCTGGTTTAGCGGGGGCCAAGAGACCCAGTACTTC.

In DNA, the CDR3 is TGTGCCAGCAGCTCGACTAGCGGTAACCAAGAGACCCAGTACTTC. It is translated as CASSSTSGNQETQYF. The chain has TRBV5-5 and TRBJ2-5, with 9 bases that match TRBD2. Losses at the gene ends were 3 bases for V and 0 bases for J; bases not matched to a gene: 3. The germline gives CDR1 SGHKS, CDR2 YYEKEE (reference sequence). This CDR3 region has 15 residues.

This chain connects TRBV18 to TRBJ1-1; weak D call: TRBD1 (6 bases). The CDR3 is 15 amino acids. CDR1 is KGHSH and CDR2 is LQKENI in the germline V gene. Trimming shortened V by 4 bases and J by 1 base, and 13 bases separated the two germline ends. The CDR3 DNA reads as TGTGCCAGCTCACGCAGCAGGGGCGAGAACACTGAAGCTTTCTTT. It encodes CASSRSRGENTEAFF.

The chain has TRBV4-1 and TRBJ2-7, with 7 nucleotides matching TRBD2. J was trimmed by 1 base and V by 4 bases; bases with no gene match: 7. Germline V gene data show CDR1 as MGHRA and CDR2 as YSYEKL. The CDR3 covers 15 residues. The CDR3 region is CASSPVGGGSYEQYF. The CDR3, as DNA: TGCGCCAGCAGCCCCGTGGGCGGGGGATCCTACGAGCAGTACTTC.

The V gene is TRBV4-2, the J gene TRBJ2-2, with 10 bases fitting TRBD2. The J segment lost 5 bases and the V segment lost 4 bases, leaving 4 bases of the junction unmatched. The CDR3 has 15 amino acids. Germline-derived CDR1 and CDR2 are LGHNA and YNFKEQ. This CDR3 is CASSPSGGKTGELFF. The CDR3 coding sequence is TGTGCCAGCAGCCCTAGCGGGGGAAAAACCGGGGAGCTGTTTTTT.

V gene TRBV6-4 combines with J gene TRBJ1-2, with D hard to call. The germline V and J ends were trimmed by 3 bases and 4 bases, with 9 bases remaining between them. Germline V gene data show CDR1 as MRHNA and CDR2 as SNTAGT. The CDR3 loop spans 13 amino acids. Here the CDR3 reads CASSENSRYGYTF. CDR3 in DNA: TGTGCCAGCAGTGAGAACAGCCGCTATGGCTACACCTTC.

This clone showed up just a few times. The chain uses TRBV2 and TRBJ1-2, with 7 bases fitting TRBD1. This CDR3 has 15 amino acids. With V trimmed by 3 bases and J by 5 bases, 9 bases remained unmatched. Per germline, CDR1 SNHLY and CDR2 FYNNEI. The CDR3 DNA reads as TGTGCCAGCAGTGAGGAGGGGGCGACCTATTATGGCTACACCTTC. Encoded protein: CASSEEGATYYGYTF.

The gene calls are TRBV5-1 and TRBJ1-5, with D possibly TRBD1 on 6 matching bases. Germline assignment: CDR1 SGHRS and CDR2 YFSETQ. The V end was cut by 2 bases, the J end by 2 bases, with 11 bases between. This CDR3 spans 15 amino acids. CDR3 in amino acids: CASSFSGAGNQPQHF. The CDR3 DNA sequence: TGCGCCAGCAGCTTCTCAGGGGCGGGCAATCAGCCCCAGCATTTT. The full variable domain, its missing parts supplied by reference TRBV5-1 and TRBJ1-5, is KAGVTQTPRYLIKTRGQQVTLSCSPISGHRSVSWYQQTPGQGLQFLFEYFSETQRNKGNFPGRFSGRQFSNSRSEMNVSTLELGDSALYLCASSFSGAGNQPQHFGDGTRLSIL.

The CDR3 spells CASSQDSGLLSYEQYF. CDR3 DNA: TGTGCCAGCAGCCAAGATAGCGGCCTACTCTCCTACGAGCAGTACTTC. The rearrangement links TRBV14 to TRBJ2-7, with D perhaps matching TRBD2 (6 bases). V was clipped by 0 bases and J by 0 bases, with 12 bases between them. Germline lookup yields CDR1 SGHDN and CDR2 FVKESK. The CDR3 contains 16 residues.

This sequence joins TRBV6-5 and TRBJ1-6, with D possibly TRBD1 on 6 matching bases. Germline CDR1 MNHEY, CDR2 SVGAGI. V gave up 5 bases and J gave up 10 bases, with 15 bases separating them. The CDR3 runs 14 residues. The CDR3: CASSEIKGGSPLHF. The CDR3 region has the DNA TGTGCCAGCAGTGAAATAAAAGGGGGATCACCCCTCCACTTT.

J is TRBJ2-3 and V is TRBV5-8; 7 bases fit TRBD1. The CDR3 consists of 14 residues. The germline CDR1 and CDR2 sequences are SGHTS and YDEGEE. Germline trimming cut 4 bases from V and 5 bases from J; bases unmatched to any gene: 7. The CDR3 loop reads CASSRGGLGDTQYF. DNA for the CDR3: TGTGCCAGCAGCCGAGGGGGCTTAGGAGATACGCAGTATTTT.

The V call is TRBV5-1, the J call TRBJ1-1; 8 bases fit TRBD1. Trimming removed 4 bases from V and 5 bases from J; junction bases left unmatched: 7. Germline V gene data show CDR1 as SGHRS and CDR2 as YFSETQ. The CDR3 has 14 amino acids. CDR3 protein: CASSTGQGNTEAFF. The CDR3 DNA reads as TGCGCCAGCAGCACCGGACAGGGCAATACTGAAGCTTTCTTT.

CDR3 DNA sequence: TGCGCCAGCAGCTCGTCCGGACAGCCGAATCAGCCCCAGCATTTT. It encodes CASSSSGQPNQPQHF. The rearrangement links TRBV5-1 to TRBJ1-5; possibly TRBD1 for D (6 bases). The V gene's germline CDR1 is SGHRS and CDR2 YFSETQ. Trimming pared 3 bases from V and 4 bases from J, leaving 14 bases between. The CDR3 is 15 amino acids. Complete variable domain (other parts from reference TRBV5-1 and TRBJ1-5): KAGVTQTPRYLIKTRGQQVTLSCSPISGHRSVSWYQQTPGQGLQFLFEYFSETQRNKGNFPGRFSGRQFSNSRSEMNVSTLELGDSALYLCASSSSGQPNQPQHFGDGTRLSIL.

The chain recombines TRBV5-1 with TRBJ1-3; TRBD1 aligns across 7 bases. J gave up 3 bases and V 4 bases, and 13 bases lay outside the gene matches. Germline V lookup: CDR1 SGHRS, CDR2 YFSETQ. The CDR3 consists of 17 residues. The CDR3 here is CASSPRIEGAGGNTIYF. In nucleotides, the CDR3 is TGCGCCAGCAGCCCAAGAATAGAGGGGGCTGGTGGAAACACCATATATTTT.

This chain uses TRBV5-6 with TRBJ1-2, with D possibly TRBD1 on 6 matching bases. CDR1 and CDR2 (germline): SGHDT, YYEEEE. Trimming took 0 bases from V and 2 from J, leaving 14 bases between them. CDR3 length: 16 amino acids. The DNA of the CDR3 is TGTGCCAGCAGCTTGGCTCTTGGACAGATGAACTATGGCTACACCTTC. Translation: CASSLALGQMNYGYTF. Full variable domain (remainder filled in from reference TRBV5-6 and TRBJ1-2): DAGVTQSPTHLIKTRGQQVTLRCSPKSGHDTVSWYQQALGQGPQFIFQYYEEEERQRGNFPDRFSGHQFPNYSSELNVNALLLGDSALYLCASSLALGQMNYGYTFGSGTRLTVV.

This rearrangement joins TRBV5-1 to TRBJ2-7; D perhaps matches TRBD1 (5 bases). This CDR3 has 13 residues. The V gene lost 0 bases and the J gene lost 5 bases, with 9 bases spanning the gap. Per the germline V gene, CDR1 is SGHRS and CDR2 is YFSETQ. Here the CDR3 reads CASSLGPRDEQYF. The CDR3 bases are TGCGCCAGCAGCTTGGGGCCCAGGGACGAGCAGTACTTC.